Shown below are 17 T cell receptor beta chains from a single sample sequenced in a study of blood T cells in healthy people across ages. It was with a sample-barcoded 5' primer and a J-beta primer mix that a second PCR of roughly 7 to 12 cycles was run. From the 5' RACE reads, TCRdb called clonotypes with MiXCR, one entry per CDR3 protein. In the table there are some 1.8 million distinct CDR3 sequences, 30% to 40% of which are singletons. The sequenced material came from blood. All receptors derive from a human donor in good health.

This clonotype was observed a few times. The rearrangement joins TRBV6-5 to TRBJ1-6; a possible D gene is TRBD1 (6 bases). V lost 6 bases, J lost 7 bases, and 19 bases lay in between. Germline V lookup: CDR1 MNHEY, CDR2 SVGAGI. The CDR3 is 16 residues long. CDR3 sequence reads: CASRKRPQGSNSPLHF. For the CDR3, the DNA is TGTGCCAGCAGAAAACGGCCACAGGGAAGCAATTCACCCCTCCACTTT.

The chain employs TRBV20-1 and TRBJ2-7, with a possible D match to TRBD1 (5 bases). This CDR3 comprises 13 residues. Germline V gives CDR1 DFQATT, CDR2 SNEGSKA (reference sequence). Between the trimmed V and J ends, which lost 4 bases and 2 bases, there was a span of 12 bases. CDR3 nucleotides: TGCAGTGCTAATAATCGACAGACCTACGAGCAGTACTTC. It is translated as CSANNRQTYEQYF.

This clonotype appeared a few times. Mismatch with germline at one junction end may stem from a read error. The chain links TRBV12-3 or TRBV12-4 to TRBJ1-5; TRBD1 aligns across 9 bases. This CDR3 has 15 residues. CDR3: CASSTRTGANQPQNF. For the CDR3, the DNA is TGTGCCAGCAGTACCAGGACAGGGGCCAATCAGCCCCAGAATTTT.

CDR3 protein: CASSVTPGGITYEQYF. The CDR3 DNA reads TGTGCCAGCAGCGTAACCCCAGGGGGGATCACCTACGAGCAGTACTTC. The chain combines TRBV7-8 with TRBJ2-7; D is perhaps TRBD1 (7 bases). Germline V gives CDR1 SGHVS, CDR2 FQNEAQ. The CDR3 runs to 16 residues. V gave up 5 bases and J gave up 2 bases, with 19 bases separating them.

This clonotype was recorded a few times. This chain connects TRBV29-1 to TRBJ2-7; TRBD1 matches at 8 bases. V shed 5 bases and J 3 bases; nucleotides not matched to a gene: 6. The CDR3 runs 13 residues. Germline V lookup: CDR1 SQVTM, CDR2 ANQGSEA. The chain's CDR3 is CSVLLDRDYEQYF. CDR3 nucleotide sequence: TGCAGCGTTCTCTTGGACAGGGACTACGAGCAGTACTTC.

V is TRBV12-3 or TRBV12-4 and J is TRBJ2-3; D may match TRBD1 or TRBD2 (6 bases each). V dropped 5 bases and J dropped 6 bases, with 18 bases sitting between them. There are 15 residues in the CDR3. CDR3 loop: CASSTSGGPRDTQYF. CDR3 nucleotides: TGTGCCAGCAGTACCTCTGGGGGGCCGAGGGATACGCAGTATTTT.

A few counts support this clonotype. The chain has TRBV29-1 and TRBJ1-2; 12 bases are shared with TRBD1. The CDR3 spans 15 residues. Trimming cost V 8 bases and J 8 bases; bases outside gene matches: 15. CDR1 and CDR2 (germline): SQVTM, ANQGSEA. CDR3 coding DNA: TGCAGCATAAAAGAACCGGGACAGGGGGCGCACGGCTACACCTTC. Amino acid sequence: CSIKEPGQGAHGYTF.

The chain employs TRBV20-1 and TRBJ2-7; 10 nucleotides line up with TRBD2. Germline CDR1 DFQATT, CDR2 SNEGSKA (reference sequence). The CDR3 sequence is 12 residues long. J lost 5 bases, V lost 4 bases, and 2 bases had no gene match. The CDR3 DNA sequence: TGCAGTGCTAATACTAGCGGGGACGAGCAGTACTTC. This sequence encodes CSANTSGDEQYF.

The genes are TRBV7-2 and TRBJ2-3, with 8 bases aligning to TRBD2. The germline CDR1 and CDR2 sequences are SGHTA and FQGNSA. Germline trimming cut 4 bases from V and 4 bases from J; bases unmatched to any gene: 4. The CDR3 is made up of 14 amino acids. The CDR3 nucleotides read TGTGCCAGCAGCTCCGGGGGGGCGGCAGATACGCAGTATTTT. Its protein product is CASSSGGAADTQYF.

The chain combines TRBV27 with TRBJ2-1, with 13 bases lining up with TRBD2. Germline V lookup: CDR1 MNHEY, CDR2 SMNVEV (reference sequence). The CDR3 is 22 residues long. Trimming removed 5 bases from V and 0 bases from J; junction bases left unmatched: 19. CDR3 in amino acids: CASSRRLAGGSLRYYSYNEQFF. The CDR3 DNA is TGTGCCAGCAGTCGCCGACTAGCGGGGGGAAGTTTGCGGTATTACTCCTACAATGAGCAGTTCTTC.

The chain is built from TRBV3-1 and TRBJ1-3; D gene unclear. The V and J ends lost 6 bases and 4 bases respectively, with 16 bases between them. Germline CDR1 LGHDT, CDR2 YNNKEL (reference sequence). The CDR3 spans 15 residues. The CDR3 nucleotides are TGTGCCAGCAGTCCTAATCCCGGCCTAGGAAACACCATATATTTT. This encodes CASSPNPGLGNTIYF.

This clonotype turned up a few times. The chain has TRBV4-2 and TRBJ2-5; TRBD2 matches at 14 bases. Trimming removed 1 base from V and 4 bases from J; junction bases left unmatched: 8. Looked up from germline, CDR1 is LGHNA and CDR2 is YNFKEQ. This CDR3 is built from 18 residues. The CDR3 DNA reads TGTGCCAGCAGCCAAGGACGGGGACTAGCGGGGGCGGGAGAGACCCAGTACTTC. Protein sequence: CASSQGRGLAGAGETQYF.

The genes are TRBV6-2 or TRBV6-3 and TRBJ1-5; D is perhaps TRBD1 (5 bases). There are 14 residues in the CDR3. Trimming pared 8 bases from V and 5 bases from J, leaving 16 bases between. Germline CDR1 reads MNHEY; CDR2 reads SVGEGT. The CDR3 coding sequence is TGTGCCAGCGCAGGGATATCTGGGGATCAGCCCCAGCATTTT. Translating it yields CASAGISGDQPQHF.

In this sample, this clonotype turned up a few times. This sequence joins TRBV7-2 and TRBJ2-5; 11 positions agree with TRBD2. The CDR3 spans 16 residues. Germline lookup yields CDR1 SGHTA and CDR2 FQGNSA. J lost 5 bases, V lost 5 bases, and 10 bases had no gene match. This chain's CDR3 is CASSVVSGGAGETQYF. The CDR3 region has the DNA TGTGCCAGCAGCGTGGTTAGCGGGGGGGCCGGGGAGACCCAGTACTTC.

This clonotype was observed a few times. V and J are TRBV4-3 and TRBJ2-7; unclear D gene. Per germline, CDR1 LGHNA and CDR2 YSLEER. This CDR3 has 17 amino acids. V shed 1 base and J shed 2 bases, with 18 bases lying between them. In DNA, the CDR3 is TGCGCCAGCAGCCAAGGGGTATGGGGATCTGAGCCCTACGAGCAGTACTTC. Its protein is CASSQGVWGSEPYEQYF.

About this clonotype itself: A read error may be the cause here, since a much bigger clone is one base away. J is TRBJ1-2 and V is TRBV7-2, with 11 nucleotides matching TRBD1. The CDR3 is 18 amino acids. V shed 8 bases and J 0 bases; nucleotides not matched to a gene: 14. Per the germline V gene, CDR1 is SGHTA and CDR2 is FQGNSA. CDR3 sequence: CASGIVGDRGFSNYGYTF. The CDR3 DNA is TGTGCCAGCGGCATAGTAGGGGACAGGGGGTTTTCTAACTATGGCTACACCTTC.

This clonotype was counted a few times. This chain links TRBV7-2 with TRBJ2-4; possibly TRBD1 or TRBD2 for D (5 bases each). Gene TRBJ2-7 matches the end of the DNA better, so the J call may be wrong. The CDR3 has 13 residues. Germline CDR1 reads SGHTA; CDR2 reads FQGNSA. CDR3 DNA: TGTGCCAGCAGCCAAGGGGTAGCGACCGAGCAGTACTTC. Encoded protein: CASSQGVATEQYF.